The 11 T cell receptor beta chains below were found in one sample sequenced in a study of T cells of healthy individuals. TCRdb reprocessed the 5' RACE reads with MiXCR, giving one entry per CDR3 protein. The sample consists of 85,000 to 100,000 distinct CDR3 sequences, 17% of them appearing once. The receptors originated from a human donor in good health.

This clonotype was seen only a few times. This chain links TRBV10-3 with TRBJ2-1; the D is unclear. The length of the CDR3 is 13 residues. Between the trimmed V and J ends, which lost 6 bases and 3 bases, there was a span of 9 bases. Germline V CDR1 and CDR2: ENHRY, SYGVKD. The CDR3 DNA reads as TGTGCCATCAGACCCGATAGCTACAATGAGCAGTTCTTC. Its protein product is CAIRPDSYNEQFF.

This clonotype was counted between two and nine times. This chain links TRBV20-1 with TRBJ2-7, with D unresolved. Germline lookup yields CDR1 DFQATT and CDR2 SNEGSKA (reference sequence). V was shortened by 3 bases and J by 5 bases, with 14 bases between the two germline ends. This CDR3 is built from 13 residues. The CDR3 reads CSASWQASDEQYF. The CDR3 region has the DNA TGCAGTGCTAGTTGGCAGGCATCCGACGAGCAGTACTTC.

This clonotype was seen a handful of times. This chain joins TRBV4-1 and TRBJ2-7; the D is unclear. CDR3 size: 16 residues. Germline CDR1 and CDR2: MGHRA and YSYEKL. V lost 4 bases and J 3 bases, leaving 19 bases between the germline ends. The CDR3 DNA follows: TGCGCCAGCAGCCTTCTCCCATTTCCTCGGGTCTACGAGCAGTACTTC. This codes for CASSLLPFPRVYEQYF.

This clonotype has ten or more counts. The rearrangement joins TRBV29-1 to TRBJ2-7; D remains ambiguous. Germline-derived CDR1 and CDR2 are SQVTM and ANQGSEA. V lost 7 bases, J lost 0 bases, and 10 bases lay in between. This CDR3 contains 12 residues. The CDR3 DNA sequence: TGCAGCGGAAGTTACAGCTCCTACGAGCAGTACTTC. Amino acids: CSGSYSSYEQYF.

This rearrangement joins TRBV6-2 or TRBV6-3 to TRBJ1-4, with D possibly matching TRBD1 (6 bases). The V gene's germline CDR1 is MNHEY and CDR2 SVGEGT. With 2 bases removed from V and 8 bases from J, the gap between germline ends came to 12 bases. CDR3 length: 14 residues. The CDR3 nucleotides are TGTGCCAGCAGTTACATGGGGGCTGGGGAAAAACTGTTTTTT. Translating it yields CASSYMGAGEKLFF.

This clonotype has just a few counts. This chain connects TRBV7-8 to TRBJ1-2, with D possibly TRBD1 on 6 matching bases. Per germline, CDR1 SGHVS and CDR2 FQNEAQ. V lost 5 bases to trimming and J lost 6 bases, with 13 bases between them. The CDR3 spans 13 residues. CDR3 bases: TGTGCCAGCAGCCCGACCCAGGGGCATGGCTACACCTTC. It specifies CASSPTQGHGYTF. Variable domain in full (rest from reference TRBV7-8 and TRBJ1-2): GAGVSQSPRYKVAKRGQDVALRCDPISGHVSLFWYQQALGQGPEFLTYFQNEAQLDKSGLPSDRFFAERPEGSVSTLKIQRTQQEDSAVYLCASSPTQGHGYTFGSGTRLTVV.

CDR3 DNA: TGCGCCAGCAGCCAAGTGAGGCCTAACACAGATACGCAGTATTTT. It encodes CASSQVRPNTDTQYF. The chain recombines TRBV4-1 with TRBJ2-3; D gene uncertain. The CDR3 contains 15 residues. Germline CDR1 reads MGHRA; CDR2 reads YSYEKL. Trimming left V 1 base short and J 2 bases short, with 10 bases between.

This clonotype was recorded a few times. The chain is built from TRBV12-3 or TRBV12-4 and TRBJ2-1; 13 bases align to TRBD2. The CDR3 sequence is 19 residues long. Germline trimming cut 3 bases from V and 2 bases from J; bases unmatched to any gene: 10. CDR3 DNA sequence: TGTGCCAGCAGTTTCCCGGGACTAGCGGGAAGAAGGACCTACAATGAGCAGTTCTTC. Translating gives CASSFPGLAGRRTYNEQFF.

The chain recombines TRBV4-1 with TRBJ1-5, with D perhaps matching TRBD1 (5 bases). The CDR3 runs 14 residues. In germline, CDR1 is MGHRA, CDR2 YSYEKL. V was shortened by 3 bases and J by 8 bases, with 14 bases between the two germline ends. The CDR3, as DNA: TGCGCCAGCAGCCAGGGGGAAGGCCCAGAGCCCCAGCATTTT. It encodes CASSQGEGPEPQHF.

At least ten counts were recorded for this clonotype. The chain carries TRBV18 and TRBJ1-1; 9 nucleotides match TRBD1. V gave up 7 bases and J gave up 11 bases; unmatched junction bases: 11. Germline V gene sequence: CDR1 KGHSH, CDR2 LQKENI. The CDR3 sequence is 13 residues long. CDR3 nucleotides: TGTGCCAGCTTTCCGGGACAGGGTTTTTCGGCTTTCTTT. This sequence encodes CASFPGQGFSAFF.

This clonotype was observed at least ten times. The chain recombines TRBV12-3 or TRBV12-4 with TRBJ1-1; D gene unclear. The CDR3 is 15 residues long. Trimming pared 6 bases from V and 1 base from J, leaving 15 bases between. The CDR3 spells CASSVTGLRNTEAFF. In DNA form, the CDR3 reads TGTGCCAGCAGCGTAACGGGCCTTCGGAACACTGAAGCTTTCTTT.